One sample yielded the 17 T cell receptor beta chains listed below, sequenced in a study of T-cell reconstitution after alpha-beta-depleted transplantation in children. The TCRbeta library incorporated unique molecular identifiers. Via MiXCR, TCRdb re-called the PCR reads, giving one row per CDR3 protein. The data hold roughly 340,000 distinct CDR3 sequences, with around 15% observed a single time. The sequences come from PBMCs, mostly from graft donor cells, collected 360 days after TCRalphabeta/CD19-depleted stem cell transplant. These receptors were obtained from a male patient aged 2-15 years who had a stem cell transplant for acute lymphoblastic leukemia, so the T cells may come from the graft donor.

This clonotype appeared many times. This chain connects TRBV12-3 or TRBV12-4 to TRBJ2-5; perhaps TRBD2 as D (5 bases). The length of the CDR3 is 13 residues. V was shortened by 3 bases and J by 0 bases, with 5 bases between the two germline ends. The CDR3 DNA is TGTGCCAGCAGTTTCGGGGACCAAGAGACCCAGTACTTC. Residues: CASSFGDQETQYF.

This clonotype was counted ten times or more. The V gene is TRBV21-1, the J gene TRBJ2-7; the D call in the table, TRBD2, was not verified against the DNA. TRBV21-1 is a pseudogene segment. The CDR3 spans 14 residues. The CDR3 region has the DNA TGTGCCAGCTCCACTAGCGGGAGCTCCTACGAGCAGTACTTC. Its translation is CASSTSGSSYEQYF.

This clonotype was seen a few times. The CDR3 loop reads CASSLAGGRKGNIQYF. The CDR3 DNA is TGTGCCAGCAGCTTAGCGGGGGGCAGGAAGGGGAACATTCAGTACTTC. V usage is TRBV7-8 and J usage is TRBJ2-4; D could derive from TRBD1 or TRBD2 (6 bases each). Trimming pared 0 bases from V and 7 bases from J, leaving 16 bases between. CDR1 and CDR2 from the germline V gene are SGHVS and FQNEAQ. The CDR3 has 16 residues. Variable domain in full (rest from reference TRBV7-8 and TRBJ2-4): GAGVSQSPRYKVAKRGQDVALRCDPISGHVSLFWYQQALGQGPEFLTYFQNEAQLDKSGLPSDRFFAERPEGSVSTLKIQRTQQEDSAVYLCASSLAGGRKGNIQYFGAGTRLSVL.

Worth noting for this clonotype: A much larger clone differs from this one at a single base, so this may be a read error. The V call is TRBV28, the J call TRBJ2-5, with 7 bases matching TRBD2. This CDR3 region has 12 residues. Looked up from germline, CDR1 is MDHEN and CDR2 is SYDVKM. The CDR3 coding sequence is TGTGCCAGCAGTTCGGGGCGGGAGAGGCGGAACTTC. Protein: CASSSGRERRNF.

This CDR3 reads CASSVAAGVRVDEQFF. CDR3 nucleotides: TGTGCCAGCAGCGTAGCTGCCGGAGTCCGGGTCGATGAGCAGTTCTTC. The rearrangement uses TRBV9 and TRBJ2-1; D is unclear. This CDR3 contains 16 residues. Germline V lookup: CDR1 SGDLS, CDR2 YYNGEE. The V end was cut by 0 bases, the J end by 8 bases, with 18 bases between.

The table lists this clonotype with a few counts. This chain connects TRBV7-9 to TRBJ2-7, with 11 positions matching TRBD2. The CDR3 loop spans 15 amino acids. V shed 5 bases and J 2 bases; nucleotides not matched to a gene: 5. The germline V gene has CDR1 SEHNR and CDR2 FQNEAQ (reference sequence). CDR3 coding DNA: TGTGCCAGCAGCGAGGGACTAGCGGCAACCTACGAGCAGTACTTC. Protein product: CASSEGLAATYEQYF.

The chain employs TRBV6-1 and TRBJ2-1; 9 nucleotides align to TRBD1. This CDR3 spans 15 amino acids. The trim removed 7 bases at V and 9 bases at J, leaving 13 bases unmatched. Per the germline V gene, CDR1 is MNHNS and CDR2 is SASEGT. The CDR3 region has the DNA TGTGCCAGCACCCCACAGGGGGCCGGGAACAGTGAGCAGTTCTTC. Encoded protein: CASTPQGAGNSEQFF.

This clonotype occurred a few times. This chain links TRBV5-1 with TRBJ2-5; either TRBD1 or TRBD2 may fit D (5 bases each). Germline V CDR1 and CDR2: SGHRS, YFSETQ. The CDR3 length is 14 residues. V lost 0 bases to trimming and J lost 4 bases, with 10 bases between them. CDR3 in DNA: TGCGCCAGCAGCTTGGGCAGTGGGGGAGAGACCCAGTACTTC. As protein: CASSLGSGGETQYF.

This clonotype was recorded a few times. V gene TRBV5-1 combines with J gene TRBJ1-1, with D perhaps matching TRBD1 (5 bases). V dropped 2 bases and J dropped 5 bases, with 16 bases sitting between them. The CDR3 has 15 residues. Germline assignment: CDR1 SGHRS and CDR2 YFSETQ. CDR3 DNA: TGCGCCAGCAGCTTTCTCTATCAGGGAGGGACTGAAGCTTTCTTT. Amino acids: CASSFLYQGGTEAFF.

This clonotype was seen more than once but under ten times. For the CDR3, the DNA is TGCGCCAGCAGCGTGTTACCCTGGCAAGAGACCCAGTACTTC. Protein sequence: CASSVLPWQETQYF. The J gene is TRBJ2-5, the V gene TRBV5-1; D uncertain. Germline CDR1 SGHRS, CDR2 YFSETQ. V was pared by 4 bases and J by 2 bases, with 12 bases between. This CDR3 has 14 residues.

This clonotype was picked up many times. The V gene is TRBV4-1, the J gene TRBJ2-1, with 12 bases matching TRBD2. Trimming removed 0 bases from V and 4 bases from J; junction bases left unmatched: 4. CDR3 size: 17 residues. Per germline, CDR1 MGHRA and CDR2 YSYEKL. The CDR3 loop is CASSQELAGGHYNEQFF. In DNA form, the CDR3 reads TGCGCCAGCAGCCAAGAGCTAGCGGGAGGGCATTACAATGAGCAGTTCTTC.

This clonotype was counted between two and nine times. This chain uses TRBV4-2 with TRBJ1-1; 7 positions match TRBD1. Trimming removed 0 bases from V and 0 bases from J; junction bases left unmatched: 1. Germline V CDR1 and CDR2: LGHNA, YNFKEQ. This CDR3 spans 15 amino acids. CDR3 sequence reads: CASSQEGQLNTEAFF. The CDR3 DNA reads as TGTGCCAGCAGCCAAGAGGGACAGCTGAACACTGAAGCTTTCTTT.

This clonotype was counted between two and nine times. CDR3 sequence reads: CASSPGLAGIDTQYF. The CDR3 nucleotides are TGTGCCAGCAGCCCCGGACTAGCGGGAATAGATACGCAGTATTTT. The gene calls are TRBV11-2 and TRBJ2-3; 12 bases line up with TRBD2. The V gene's germline CDR1 is SGHAT and CDR2 FQNNGV. The CDR3 is 15 amino acids. The V and J ends lost 5 bases and 5 bases, in that order; junction bases with no gene match: 5.

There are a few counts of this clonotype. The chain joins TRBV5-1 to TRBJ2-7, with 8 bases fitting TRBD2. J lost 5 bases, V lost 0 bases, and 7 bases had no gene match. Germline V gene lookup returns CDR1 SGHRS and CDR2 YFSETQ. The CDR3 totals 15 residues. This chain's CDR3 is CASSLGAGEWDEQYF. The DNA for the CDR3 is TGCGCCAGCAGCTTGGGAGCGGGAGAGTGGGACGAGCAGTACTTC.

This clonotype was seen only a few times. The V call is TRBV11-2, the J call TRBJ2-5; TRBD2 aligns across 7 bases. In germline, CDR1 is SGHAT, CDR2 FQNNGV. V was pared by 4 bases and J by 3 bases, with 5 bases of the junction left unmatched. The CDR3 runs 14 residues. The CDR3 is CASSSIRGEETQYF. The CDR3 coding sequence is TGTGCCAGCAGCTCGATCCGGGGGGAAGAGACCCAGTACTTC.

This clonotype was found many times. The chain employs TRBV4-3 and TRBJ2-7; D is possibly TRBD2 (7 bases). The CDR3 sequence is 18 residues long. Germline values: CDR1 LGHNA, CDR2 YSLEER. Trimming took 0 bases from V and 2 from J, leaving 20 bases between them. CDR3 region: CASSQDGWDSRGPYEQYF. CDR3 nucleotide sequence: TGCGCCAGCAGCCAAGATGGGTGGGACTCGCGGGGGCCCTACGAGCAGTACTTC.

CDR3 coding DNA: TGTGCCAGCAGCCGGACAGGGGGCGCGACCGGGGAGCTGTTTTTT. Translating gives CASSRTGGATGELFF. The chain couples TRBV5-4 to TRBJ2-2; 11 positions agree with TRBD1. Trimming at V came to 4 bases and at J to 5 bases, leaving 4 bases not matched to a gene. In germline, CDR1 is SGHNT, CDR2 YYREEE (reference sequence). This CDR3 has 15 amino acids. The full variable domain, completed using reference TRBV5-4 and TRBJ2-2, is ETGVTQSPTHLIKTRGQQVTLRCSSQSGHNTVSWYQQALGQGPQFIFQYYREEENGRGNFPPRFSGLQFPNYSSELNVNALELDDSALYLCASSRTGGATGELFFGEGSRLTVL.